The following is a TCR beta chain sequence with its context. The CDR3 length is 13 residues. The trim removed 6 bases at V and 1 base at J, leaving 1 base unmatched. The V gene's germline CDR1 is ENHRY and CDR2 SYGVKD. This sample was taken from a study of shared T cell receptors in the human thymus. The assay was immunoSEQ multiplex PCR, and TCRdb's table has in-frame clones only and misses some. The sample lists roughly 560,000 clones; 78% were seen once. These same data were also listed under a study on human thymus T cells. This second study says: Immunologically healthy infants in Finland undergoing congenital heart defect surgery were the donors. Resections removed during corrective heart surgery provided the thymus tissue used. Related work showed strongly overlapping thymic repertoires across unrelated individuals.

Sequenced input: thymocytes. The source is a boy under two years old with a congenital heart defect. V usage is TRBV10-3 and J usage is TRBJ1-1, with 8 bases aligning to TRBD1. The CDR3 coding sequence is TGTGCCATCAGGGACAGGGAGAACACTGAAGCTTTCTTT. Its protein is CAIRDRENTEAFF.